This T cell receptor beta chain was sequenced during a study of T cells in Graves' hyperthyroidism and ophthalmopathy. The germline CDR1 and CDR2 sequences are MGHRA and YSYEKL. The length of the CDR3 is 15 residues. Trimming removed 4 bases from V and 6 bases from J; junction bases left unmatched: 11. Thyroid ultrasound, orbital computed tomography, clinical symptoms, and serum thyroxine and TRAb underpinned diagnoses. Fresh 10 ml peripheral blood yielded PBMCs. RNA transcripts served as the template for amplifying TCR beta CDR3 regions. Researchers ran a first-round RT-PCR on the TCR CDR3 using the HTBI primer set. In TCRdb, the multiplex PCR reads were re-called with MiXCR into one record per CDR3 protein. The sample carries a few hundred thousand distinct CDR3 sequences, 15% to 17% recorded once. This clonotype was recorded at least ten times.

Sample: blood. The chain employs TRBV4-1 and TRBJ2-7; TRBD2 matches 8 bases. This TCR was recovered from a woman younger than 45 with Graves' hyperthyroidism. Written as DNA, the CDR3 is TGCGCCAGCAGCCGCGCCCTGCAAGCGGGAGCCGAGCAGTACTTC. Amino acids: CASSRALQAGAEQYF.